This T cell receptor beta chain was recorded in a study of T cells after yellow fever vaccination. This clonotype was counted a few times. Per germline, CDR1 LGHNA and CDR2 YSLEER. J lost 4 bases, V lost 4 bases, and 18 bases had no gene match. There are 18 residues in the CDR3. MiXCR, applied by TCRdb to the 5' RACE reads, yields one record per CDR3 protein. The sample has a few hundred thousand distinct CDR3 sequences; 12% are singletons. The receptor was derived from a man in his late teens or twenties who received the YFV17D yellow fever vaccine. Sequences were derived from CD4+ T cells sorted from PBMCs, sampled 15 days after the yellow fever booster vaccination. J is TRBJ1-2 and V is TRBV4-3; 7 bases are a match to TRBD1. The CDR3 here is CASSRLPGQITGSYGYTF. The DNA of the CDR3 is TGCGCCAGCAGCCGACTACCGGGACAGATCACGGGGAGCTATGGCTACACCTTC.